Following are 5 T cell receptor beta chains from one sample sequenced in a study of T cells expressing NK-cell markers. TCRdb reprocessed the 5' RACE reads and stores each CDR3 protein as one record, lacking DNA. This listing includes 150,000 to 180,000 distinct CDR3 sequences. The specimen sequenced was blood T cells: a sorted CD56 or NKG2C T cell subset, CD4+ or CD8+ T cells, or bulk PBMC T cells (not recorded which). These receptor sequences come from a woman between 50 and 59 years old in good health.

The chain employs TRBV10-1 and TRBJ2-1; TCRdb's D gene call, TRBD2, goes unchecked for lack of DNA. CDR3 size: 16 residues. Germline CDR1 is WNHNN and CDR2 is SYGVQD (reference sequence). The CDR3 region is CASSERGTSGYNEQFF.

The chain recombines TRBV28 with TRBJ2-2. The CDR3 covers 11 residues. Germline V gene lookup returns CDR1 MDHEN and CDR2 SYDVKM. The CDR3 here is CATRRGGELFF.

CDR3 loop: CASSLRVPWTSGYNEQFF. The chain couples TRBV12-3 or TRBV12-4 to TRBJ2-1; there is no DNA to check the TCRdb D call of TRBD2. The CDR3 length is 18 residues.

CDR3 protein: CSARMTGGSEAFF. This chain uses TRBV20-1 with TRBJ1-1; TCRdb lists TRBD1, though no DNA is available to test this call. The CDR3 loop spans 13 amino acids. CDR1 and CDR2 (germline): DFQATT, SNEGSKA (reference sequence).

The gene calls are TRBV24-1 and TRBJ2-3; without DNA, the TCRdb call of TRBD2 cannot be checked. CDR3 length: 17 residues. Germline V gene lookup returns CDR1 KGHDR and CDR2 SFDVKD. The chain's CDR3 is CATSDFGREASTDTQYF.